The 22 T cell receptor beta chains reported below all come from one sample, sequenced in a study of cytomegalovirus exposure and HLA in healthy donors. The study ran its PCR with 60 Vbeta and 13 Jbeta primers. Repertoires were generated with immunoSEQ multiplex PCR, while TCRdb's copy carries only in-frame clones and drops some. The repertoire includes about 200,000 clones, about 80% of them detected once, and less than 3.5% sits in the top ten. The sequenced sample was PBMCs. These receptors were taken from a woman in her twenties or thirties in good health and CMV-seronegative.

The rearrangement uses TRBV28 and TRBJ1-4, with 9 bases aligning to TRBD1. The CDR3 length is 16 residues. CDR1 and CDR2 (germline): MDHEN, SYDVKM. Trimming at V came to 3 bases and at J to 2 bases, leaving 4 bases not matched to a gene. CDR3 sequence reads: CASSFTGGRTNEKLFF. CDR3 nucleotides: TGTGCCAGCAGTTTTACAGGGGGCCGCACTAATGAAAAACTGTTTTTT.

The J gene is TRBJ2-1, the V gene TRBV11-3; the match to TRBD2 covers 12 bases. CDR3 length: 15 residues. Germline values: CDR1 SGHNT, CDR2 YENEEA. Trimming cost V 5 bases and J 5 bases; bases outside gene matches: 4. The CDR3 region is CASSTGLAGNNEQFF. In DNA form, the CDR3 reads TGTGCCAGCAGCACGGGACTAGCGGGTAACAATGAGCAGTTCTTC.

The chain combines TRBV5-1 with TRBJ2-5; 9 nucleotides align to TRBD2. The junction had 7 bases not matched to a gene; V was cut back by 2 bases and J by 5 bases. Looked up from germline, CDR1 is SGHRS and CDR2 is YFSETQ. There are 15 residues in the CDR3. The CDR3 bases are TGCGCCAGCAGCTTACTTAGCGGGAGTGGGGAGACCCAGTACTTC. As protein: CASSLLSGSGETQYF.

This sequence joins TRBV6-5 and TRBJ2-7; D remains unclear. Germline V lookup: CDR1 MNHEY, CDR2 SVGAGI. V shed 0 bases and J shed 2 bases, with 11 bases lying between them. This CDR3 has 15 amino acids. CDR3 coding DNA: TGTGCCAGCAGTTACTCGCCCTCAGATACCTACGAGCAGTACTTC. As protein: CASSYSPSDTYEQYF.

As concerns this clone: Germline is not matched at one junction end, which may reflect a read error. The chain combines TRBV6-5 with TRBJ1-2; 8 bases are a match to TRBD1. Per germline, CDR1 MNHEY and CDR2 SVGAGI. The CDR3 extends over 12 amino acids. CDR3 nucleotides: TGTGCCAGCTCCAGGGGGCAGAATGGCTACCCCTTC. It specifies CASSRGQNGYPF.

V and J are TRBV5-6 and TRBJ1-2; D gene unclear. CDR3 length: 14 residues. Germline values: CDR1 SGHDT, CDR2 YYEEEE. V lost 3 bases to trimming and J lost 2 bases, with 11 bases between them. The CDR3 DNA follows: TGTGCCAGCAGCTGGAGAGAAAGCAACTATGGCTACACCTTC. This codes for CASSWRESNYGYTF.

The chain joins TRBV30 to TRBJ2-2; 10 bases fit TRBD2. Trimming at V came to 4 bases and at J to 6 bases, leaving 8 bases not matched to a gene. The V gene's germline CDR1 is GTSNPN and CDR2 SVGIG (reference sequence). The CDR3 loop spans 15 amino acids. CDR3 sequence reads: CAWMPSGSLAGELFF. CDR3 coding DNA: TGTGCCTGGATGCCTAGCGGGAGCCTGGCCGGGGAGCTGTTTTTT.

This clone turned up a few times. As DNA, the CDR3 is TGCGCCAGCAGCTTGGGGGGTGGAGGGCCGAGCTCCTACAATGAGCAGTTCTTC. Its translation is CASSLGGGGPSSYNEQFF. This chain connects TRBV5-1 to TRBJ2-1; D is possibly TRBD2 (6 bases). Germline lookup yields CDR1 SGHRS and CDR2 YFSETQ. Trimming pared 0 bases from V and 0 bases from J, leaving 16 bases between. CDR3 length equals 18 residues. Full variable domain (remainder filled in from reference TRBV5-1 and TRBJ2-1): KAGVTQTPRYLIKTRGQQVTLSCSPISGHRSVSWYQQTPGQGLQFLFEYFSETQRNKGNFPGRFSGRQFSNSRSEMNVSTLELGDSALYLCASSLGGGGPSSYNEQFFGPGTRLTVL.

The rearrangement links TRBV28 to TRBJ2-3, with 9 bases lining up with TRBD1. Germline loops: CDR1 MDHEN, CDR2 SYDVKM. CDR3 length: 15 amino acids. V shed 5 bases and J 7 bases; nucleotides not matched to a gene: 10. CDR3 bases: TGTGCCAGCAGTCCGAACAGGGGGCAAATAAATACGCAGTATTTT. Translated, it gives CASSPNRGQINTQYF.

This clone was recorded only once. This chain connects TRBV30 to TRBJ2-1, with 8 bases identical to TRBD2. CDR3 length equals 13 residues. Germline CDR1 is GTSNPN and CDR2 is SVGIG (reference sequence). The trim removed 8 bases at V and 5 bases at J, leaving 8 bases unmatched. CDR3 sequence (DNA): TGTGCCACCGGGGGTAGCGGGGACAATGAGCAGTTCTTC. It yields the protein CATGGSGDNEQFF.

This clone showed up just a few times. The chain joins TRBV30 to TRBJ2-5, with TRBD2 matching 14 bases. This CDR3 spans 18 amino acids. CDR1 and CDR2 (germline): GTSNPN, SVGIG (reference sequence). V lost 1 base and J lost 1; bases outside the gene matches: 8. CDR3 nucleotides: TGTGCCTGGAGTGCCTCCCGGACTAGCGGGGGGCTCCAAGAGACCCAGTACTTC. This codes for CAWSASRTSGGLQETQYF. The variable domain in full, completed from reference TRBV30 and TRBJ2-5, reads SQTIHQWPATLVQPVGSPLSLECTVEGTSNPNLYWYRQAAGRGLQLLFYSVGIGQISSEVPQNLSASRPQDRQFILSSKKLLLSDSGFYLCAWSASRTSGGLQETQYFGPGTRLLVL.

The sample holds one count of this clone. The chain is built from TRBV6-6 and TRBJ1-1; no reliable D call. Germline V lookup: CDR1 MNHNY, CDR2 SVGAGI (reference sequence). The CDR3 extends over 16 amino acids. V was trimmed by 4 bases and J by 2 bases, leaving 17 bases between them. Here the CDR3 DNA reads TGTGCCAGCAGTTTCTCAACGATAGTGATAAACACTGAAGCTTTCTTT. Protein sequence: CASSFSTIVINTEAFF.

The rearrangement uses TRBV13 and TRBJ2-2, with a weak D call TRBD2 (5 bases). This CDR3 region has 14 residues. Germline CDR1 and CDR2: PRHDT and FYEKMQ (reference sequence). V lost 5 bases, J lost 2 bases, and 9 bases lay in between. The CDR3 nucleotides read TGTGCCAGCAGCGAGGGTCGAAACACCGGGGAGCTGTTTTTT. This encodes CASSEGRNTGELFF.

This rearrangement joins TRBV21-1 to TRBJ2-7; the tabulated D call, TRBD2, remains unverified against the DNA. TRBV21-1 is assigned pseudogene status. The CDR3 covers 13 residues. CDR3 amino acids: CASRGTRAYEQYF. The CDR3 bases are TGTGCCAGCAGAGGGACTCGAGCCTACGAGCAGTACTTC.

V is TRBV19 and J is TRBJ2-2, with 8 bases that match TRBD2. The junction had 15 bases not matched to a gene; V was cut back by 3 bases and J by 0 bases. The CDR3 covers 20 residues. Germline values: CDR1 LNHDA, CDR2 SQIVND (reference sequence). DNA for the CDR3: TGTGCCAGTAGTATCGGCGGGGGGCCACTATCAACGACGAACACCGGGGAGCTGTTTTTT. Translated: CASSIGGGPLSTTNTGELFF.

This sequence joins TRBV5-1 and TRBJ2-7, with 7 bases identical to TRBD2. CDR1 and CDR2 from the germline V gene are SGHRS and YFSETQ. J gave up 2 bases and V 4 bases, and 3 bases lay outside the gene matches. The CDR3 spans 13 residues. The CDR3 loop reads CASSLGTTYEQYF. CDR3 DNA: TGCGCCAGCAGCCTCGGGACTACCTACGAGCAGTACTTC.

The table lists this clone with a few counts. The chain employs TRBV5-1 and TRBJ1-1, with D possibly TRBD1 on 5 matching bases. Germline V gene sequence: CDR1 SGHRS, CDR2 YFSETQ. The CDR3 runs to 18 residues. Trimming shortened V by 2 bases and J by 4 bases, and 24 bases separated the two germline ends. For the CDR3, the DNA is TGCGCCAGCAGCTTATTAGGAAGATACGATGACAGTTTCACTGAAGCTTTCTTT. Protein: CASSLLGRYDDSFTEAFF.

The chain has TRBV13 and TRBJ1-4; possibly TRBD1 for D (6 bases). The V gene's germline CDR1 is PRHDT and CDR2 FYEKMQ (reference sequence). The V end was cut by 5 bases, the J end by 7 bases, with 17 bases between. CDR3 length: 15 amino acids. CDR3 DNA: TGTGCCAGCAGCAACGCGGGGGGGCGAGGTGAAAAACTGTTTTTT. It specifies CASSNAGGRGEKLFF.

A remark on this clone: Other DNA sequences in this sample translate to the same CDR3. The chain combines TRBV20-1 with TRBJ2-3; 7 bases agree with TRBD1. CDR1 and CDR2 (germline): DFQATT, SNEGSKA (reference sequence). The length of the CDR3 is 11 residues. V gave up 5 bases and J gave up 6 bases; unmatched junction bases: 2. CDR3 sequence: CSAEQGDTQYF. The CDR3 DNA is TGCAGTGCTGAACAGGGGGATACGCAGTATTTT.

The V and J genes are TRBV2 and TRBJ2-2, with no clear D. The germline V gene encodes CDR1 SNHLY and CDR2 FYNNEI. The V gene lost 3 bases and the J gene lost 6 bases, with 8 bases spanning the gap. There are 13 residues in the CDR3. The DNA of the CDR3 is TGTGCCAGCAGTGACGGTTACGCCGGGGAGCTGTTTTTT. This codes for CASSDGYAGELFF.

This clone turned up a few times. The genes are TRBV6-1 and TRBJ1-1, with a weak D call TRBD1 (5 bases). Trimming took 1 base from V and 0 from J, leaving 6 bases between them. The CDR3 length is 14 residues. CDR1 MNHNS and CDR2 SASEGT come from the germline V gene. The CDR3 DNA reads TGTGCCAGCAGTGAAGTAGGGGTGAACACTGAAGCTTTCTTT. Translated: CASSEVGVNTEAFF.

This clone was observed a single time. The rearrangement uses TRBV27 and TRBJ2-3, with TRBD2 identical over 10 bases. The J segment lost 2 bases and the V segment lost 3 bases, leaving 14 bases of the junction unmatched. The CDR3 runs 19 residues. Germline values: CDR1 MNHEY, CDR2 SMNVEV (reference sequence). The CDR3 DNA sequence: TGTGCCAGCAGTTTTGGGGCACCAGGGCTAGCGGGGGACACAGATACGCAGTATTTT. Translating it yields CASSFGAPGLAGDTDTQYF.